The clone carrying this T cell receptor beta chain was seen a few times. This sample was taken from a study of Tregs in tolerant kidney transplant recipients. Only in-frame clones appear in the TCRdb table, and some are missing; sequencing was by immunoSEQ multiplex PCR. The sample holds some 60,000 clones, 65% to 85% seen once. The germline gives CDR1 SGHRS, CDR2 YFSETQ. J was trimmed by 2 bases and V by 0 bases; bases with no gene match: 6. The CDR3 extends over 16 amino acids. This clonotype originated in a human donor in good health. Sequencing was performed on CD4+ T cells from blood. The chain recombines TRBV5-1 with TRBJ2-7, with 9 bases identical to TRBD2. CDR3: CASSLGSGTSPYEQYF. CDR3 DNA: TGCGCCAGCAGCTTGGGTTCTGGGACTAGCCCCTACGAGCAGTACTTC.